The T cell receptor (beta chain) under discussion was sequenced for a study of OX40 agonist ivuxolimab in advanced cancers. General study findings and limits: Averaged across samples, CD8+ T cells carried more expanded clones than CD4+ did.

CDR3 length: 14 residues. Germline CDR1 reads LNHDA; CDR2 reads SQIVND (reference sequence). V dropped 3 bases and J dropped 1; count of bases not matched to a gene: 2. As regards this clone: Its antigen remains unknown.

The assay was immunoSEQ multiplex PCR, and TCRdb's table has in-frame clones only and misses some. The sample lists 50,000 to 80,000 clones, roughly 84% occurring once. Samples of blood were obtained at baseline, on cycle 4 day 1, and on cycle 7 day 1. The chain employs TRBV19 and TRBJ1-1; TRBD1 agrees at 7 bases. The starting material was CD4+ or CD8+ T cells sorted from blood, obtained in a trial of the OX40 agonist ivuxolimab. This clonotype originated in an adult with an advanced solid tumor such as melanoma, head and neck, liver or kidney cancer. The CDR3 is CASSIRTGNTEAFF. The DNA of the CDR3 is TGTGCCAGTAGTATCCGGACAGGGAACACTGAAGCTTTCTTT. The full variable domain, in which reference TRBV19 and TRBJ1-1 provide the parts outside the CDR3, is DGGITQSPKYLFRKEGQNVTLSCEQNLNHDAMYWYRQDPGQGLRLIYYSQIVNDFQKGDIAEGYSVSREKKESFPLTVTSAQKNPTAFYLCASSIRTGNTEAFFGQGTRLTVV.